This record looks at one T cell receptor beta chain sequence and its context. Its antigen is still unknown. Here immunoSEQ multiplex PCR was the method, and the copy in TCRdb shows in-frame clones only, minus some. The sample has roughly 73,000 clones, less than 90% seen once. This entry is derived from a study of OX40 agonist ivuxolimab in advanced cancers. The overall study: Partial response was recorded in three patients: one hepatocellular carcinoma and two cutaneous melanoma cases.

With baseline, cycle 4 day 1, and cycle 7 day 1 as timepoints, blood was sampled. The CDR3 contains 15 residues. Looked up from germline, CDR1 is MGHRA and CDR2 is YSYEKL. V dropped 0 bases and J dropped 6; count of bases not matched to a gene: 5. General observations from the study: Fewer expanded clones were found on average in CD4+ than in CD8+ T cells. Some nonresponders additionally presented with little normalized T-cell clonal expansion.

The specimen comprised CD4+ or CD8+ T cells sorted from blood, sampled in a trial of the OX40 agonist ivuxolimab. The V and J genes are TRBV4-1 and TRBJ1-5, with 7 bases lining up with TRBD1. The origin of this receptor is an adult with an advanced solid tumor such as melanoma, head and neck, liver or kidney cancer. The CDR3, as DNA: TGCGCCAGCAGCCAAGATCCGACAGGGCGTCAGCCCCAGCATTTT. It specifies CASSQDPTGRQPQHF.